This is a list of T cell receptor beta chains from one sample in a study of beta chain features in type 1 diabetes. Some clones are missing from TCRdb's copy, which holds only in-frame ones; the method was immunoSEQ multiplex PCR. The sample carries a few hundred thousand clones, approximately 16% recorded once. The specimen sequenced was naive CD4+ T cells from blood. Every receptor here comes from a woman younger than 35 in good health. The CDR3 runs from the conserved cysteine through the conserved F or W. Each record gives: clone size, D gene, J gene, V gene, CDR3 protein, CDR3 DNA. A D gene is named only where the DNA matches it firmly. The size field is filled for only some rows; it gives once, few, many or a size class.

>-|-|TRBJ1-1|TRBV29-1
CSAQENTEAFF
TGCAGCGCCCAGGAGAACACTGAAGCTTTCTTT
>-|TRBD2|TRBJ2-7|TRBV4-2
CASSPYSGTSHYEQYF
TGTGCCAGCAGCCCTTATTCCGGGACTAGCCACTACGAGCAGTACTTC
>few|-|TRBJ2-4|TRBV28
CASSFGAAGAKNIQYF
TGTGCCAGCAGTTTCGGAGCGGCGGGGGCCAAAAACATTCAGTACTTC
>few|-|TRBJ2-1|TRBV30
CAWSVRVGEQFF
TGTGCCTGGAGTGTCAGGGTCGGGGAGCAGTTCTTC
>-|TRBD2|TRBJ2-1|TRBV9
CASSSSTSGAYNEQFF
TGTGCCAGCAGCTCCTCGACTAGCGGGGCTTACAATGAGCAGTTCTTC
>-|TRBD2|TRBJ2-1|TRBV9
CASSFSSGIGSYNEQFF
TGTGCCAGCTCTTTTTCTAGCGGGATTGGCTCCTACAATGAGCAGTTCTTC
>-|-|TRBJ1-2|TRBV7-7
CASSLVSRSYRYTF
TGTGCTAGCAGCTTAGTTAGCCGGTCGTATCGCTACACCTTC
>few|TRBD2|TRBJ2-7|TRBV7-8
CASSHGSGRADEQYF
TGTGCCAGCAGCCACGGTAGCGGGAGGGCCGACGAGCAGTACTTC
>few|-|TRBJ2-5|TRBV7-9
CASSPTTSRGETQYF
TGTGCCAGCAGCCCCACGACATCCCGGGGGGAGACCCAGTACTTC
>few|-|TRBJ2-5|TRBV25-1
CATRNEVETQYF
TGTGCCACCCGGAACGAGGTTGAGACCCAGTACTTC
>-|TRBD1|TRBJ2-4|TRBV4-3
CASSQEGTGYIQYF
TGCGCCAGCAGCCAAGAAGGGACAGGGTACATTCAGTACTTC
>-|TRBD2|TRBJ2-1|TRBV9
CASGSSSGRHSYNEQFF
TGTGCCAGCGGATCATCTAGCGGGAGGCACTCCTACAATGAGCAGTTCTTC
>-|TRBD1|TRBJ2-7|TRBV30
CAWNGQGNYEQYF
TGTGCCTGGAACGGACAGGGGAACTACGAGCAGTACTTC
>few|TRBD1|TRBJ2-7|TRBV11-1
CASSSQGAQQYF
TGTGCCAGCAGTTCCCAGGGGGCTCAGCAGTACTTC
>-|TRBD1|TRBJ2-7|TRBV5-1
CASSLFGQGSYEQYF
TGCGCCAGCAGCTTGTTCGGACAGGGCTCCTACGAGCAGTACTTC
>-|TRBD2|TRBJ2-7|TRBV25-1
CASSELEREGYEQYF
TGTGCCAGCAGTGAATTAGAGCGGGAGGGTTACGAGCAGTACTTC
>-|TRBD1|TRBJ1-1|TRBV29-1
CSVDVGQRIGAFF
TGCAGCGTGGATGTGGGACAGCGCATTGGAGCTTTCTTT
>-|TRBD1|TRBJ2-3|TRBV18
CASSSGQRTDTQYF
TGTGCCAGCTCCTCGGGACAGCGCACAGATACGCAGTATTTT
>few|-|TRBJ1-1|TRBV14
CASSQDWGRIPTEAFF
TGTGCCAGCAGCCAAGATTGGGGCAGGATCCCCACTGAAGCTTTCTTT
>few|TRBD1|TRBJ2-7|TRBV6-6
CASSTDRVNEQYF
TGTGCCAGCTCTACGGACAGGGTCAACGAGCAGTACTTC
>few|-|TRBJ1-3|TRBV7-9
CARQESGNTIYF
TGTGCCAGACAGGAGTCTGGAAACACCATATATTTT
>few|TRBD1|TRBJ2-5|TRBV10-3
CAISPRDRGETQYF
TGTGCCATCAGTCCCCGGGACAGGGGAGAGACCCAGTACTTC